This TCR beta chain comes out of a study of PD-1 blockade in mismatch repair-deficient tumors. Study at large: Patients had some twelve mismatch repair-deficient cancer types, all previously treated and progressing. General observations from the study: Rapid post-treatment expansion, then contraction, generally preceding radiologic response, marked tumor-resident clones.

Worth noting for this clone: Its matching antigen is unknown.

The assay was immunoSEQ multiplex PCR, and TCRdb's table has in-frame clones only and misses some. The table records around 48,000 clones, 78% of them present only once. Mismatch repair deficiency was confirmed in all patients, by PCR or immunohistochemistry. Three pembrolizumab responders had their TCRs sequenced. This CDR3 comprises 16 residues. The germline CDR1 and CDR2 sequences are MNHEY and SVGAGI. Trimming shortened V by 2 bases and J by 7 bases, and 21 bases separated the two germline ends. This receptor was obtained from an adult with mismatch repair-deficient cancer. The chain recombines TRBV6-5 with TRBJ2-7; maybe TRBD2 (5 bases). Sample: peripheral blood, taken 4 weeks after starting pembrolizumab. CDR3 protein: CASSYTGNSPEEEQYF. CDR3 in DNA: TGTGCCAGCAGTTACACCGGGAACTCGCCTGAAGAGGAGCAGTACTTC.